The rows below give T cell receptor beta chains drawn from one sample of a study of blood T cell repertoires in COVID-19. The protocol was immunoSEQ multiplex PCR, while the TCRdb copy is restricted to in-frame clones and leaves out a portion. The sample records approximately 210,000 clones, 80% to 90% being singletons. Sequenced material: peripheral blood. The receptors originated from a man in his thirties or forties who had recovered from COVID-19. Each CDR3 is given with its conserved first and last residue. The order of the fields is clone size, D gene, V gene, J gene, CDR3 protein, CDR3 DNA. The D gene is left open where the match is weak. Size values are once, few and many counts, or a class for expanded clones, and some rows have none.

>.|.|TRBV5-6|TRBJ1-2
CASSLASGLGYTF
TGTGCCAGCAGCTTGGCCTCGGGGTTAGGCTACACCTTC
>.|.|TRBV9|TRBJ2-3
CASSVVRGTDTQYF
TGTGCCAGCAGCGTAGTCAGGGGCACAGATACGCAGTATTTT
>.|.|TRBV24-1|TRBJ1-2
CATQGYDGYTF
TGTGCCACCCAGGGGTATGATGGCTACACCTTC
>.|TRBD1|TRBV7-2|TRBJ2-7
CASSWDRTGLYEQYF
TGTGCCAGCAGCTGGGATCGGACAGGACTCTACGAGCAGTACTTC
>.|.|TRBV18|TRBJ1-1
CASSPPADLNTEAFF
TGTGCCAGCTCACCACCTGCGGATCTGAACACTGAAGCTTTCTTT
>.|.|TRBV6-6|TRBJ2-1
CASGTYNEQFF
TGTGCCAGCGGGACTTACAATGAGCAGTTCTTC
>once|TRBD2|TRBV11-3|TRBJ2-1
CASSISGGARNEQFF
TGTGCCAGCAGCATAAGCGGGGGGGCGCGCAATGAGCAGTTCTTC
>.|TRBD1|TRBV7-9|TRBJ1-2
CASSADRGSYTF
TGTGCCAGCAGCGCTGACAGGGGAAGCTACACCTTC
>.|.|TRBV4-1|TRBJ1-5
CASSLTGHPGNQPQHF
TGCGCCAGCAGTCTTACCGGACATCCGGGCAATCAGCCCCAGCATTTT
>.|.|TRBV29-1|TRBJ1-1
CSVEQTGYLEAFF
TGCAGCGTTGAGCAGACAGGATACTTGGAAGCTTTCTTT
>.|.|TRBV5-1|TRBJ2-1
CASSPEAGSAIQHEQFF
TGCGCCAGCAGCCCAGAAGCAGGCTCTGCGATACAACATGAGCAGTTCTTC
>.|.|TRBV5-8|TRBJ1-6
CASSPGERGPLHF
TGTGCCAGCAGCCCTGGGGAAAGGGGGCCCCTCCACTTT
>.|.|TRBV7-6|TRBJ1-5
CASSLQPGHSNQPQHF
TGTGCCAGCAGCTTACAGCCGGGACACAGCAATCAGCCCCAGCATTTT
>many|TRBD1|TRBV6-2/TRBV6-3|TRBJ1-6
CASSHSGTGPYSPLHF
TGTGCCAGCAGTCACTCCGGGACAGGTCCTTATTCACCCCTCCACTTT